The rows below give T cell receptor beta chains drawn from one sample of a study of blood T cell repertoires in COVID-19. Libraries were prepared by immunoSEQ multiplex PCR; TCRdb keeps only in-frame clonotypes and omits some of them. The sample records approximately 78,000 clones, less than 85% being singletons. The specimen sequenced was peripheral blood. Receptors were obtained from an elderly woman with acute or convalescent COVID-19. Each CDR3 is given without its conserved first and last residue. Each record gives: V gene, J gene, CDR3 protein.

TRBV5-1	TRBJ2-1	ASSLAQNEQF
TRBV18	TRBJ2-3	ASSPLSRGDLFTDTQY
TRBV6-5	TRBJ1-5	ASESGGGQPQH
TRBV23-1	TRBJ1-4	ASSRQGNEKLF
TRBV24-1	TRBJ2-5	ATSDPTPRGQETQY
TRBV2	TRBJ1-1	ASSEPAGPGAF
TRBV3-1/TRBV3-2	TRBJ2-2	ASSPFVSGRNTGELF
TRBV24-1	TRBJ2-3	ATSDLTGQGETDTQY
TRBV12-3/TRBV12-4	TRBJ2-7	ASSWGQTYEQY
TRBV11-1	TRBJ1-1	ASSLAGRGSDEAF
TRBV5-1	TRBJ1-2	ASGQASYGYT
TRBV14	TRBJ2-1	ASSFDRGSLNEQF
TRBV5-5	TRBJ1-1	ASSFDGQGYTEAF
TRBV30	TRBJ1-1	AWNWDRKNTEAF